A single sample gave rise to the 30 T cell receptor beta chains below, sequenced in a study of beta chain features in type 1 diabetes (dated by TCRdb to 2017 to 2018). These receptors' antigens are unknown. Results and caveats for the whole study, not just this receptor: A moderate but significant shortening of TCRB CDR3 length was observed in type 1 diabetes patients in all four CD4+ subsets.

Library prep was done by the immunoSEQ multiplex PCR assay. All of the isolated RNA was reverse transcribed with the High Capacity cDNA Reverse Transcription Kit, so expressed TCRB transcripts were sequenced. Imported from immuneACCESS, the table was reduced by TCRdb to in-frame sequences with V and J called. These copies leave out some clones; in studies compared against another copy, an unresolved V gene accounts for under half, and the cause of the remainder is not known. The sample data list a few hundred thousand clones, and about 15% of these were observed just once. Of the sample, approximately 0.015% is held by the ten largest clones. Sequences were obtained from naive CD4+ T cells from blood. Sample cell subset or site, as interpreted from the label and publication: true naive CD4+ T cells. The receptor source for this set is a young man with type 1 diabetes.

This clone was seen a handful of times. CDR3 residues: CASSRTSGRVRNTGELFF. CDR3 nucleotide sequence: TGTGCCAGCAGCCGGACTAGCGGGAGAGTCAGGAACACCGGGGAGCTGTTTTTT. J is TRBJ2-2 and V is TRBV14, with TRBD2 matching over 13 bases. Trimming removed 4 bases from V and 1 base from J; junction bases left unmatched: 6. In germline, CDR1 is SGHDN, CDR2 FVKESK. The length of the CDR3 is 18 residues.

The chain couples TRBV15 to TRBJ1-4; 8 positions match TRBD1. V lost 1 base, J lost 7 bases, and 2 bases stayed unmatched. CDR1 LNHNV and CDR2 YYDKDF come from the germline V gene (reference sequence). CDR3 length: 14 residues. CDR3 coding DNA: TGTGCCACCAGCAGAGGGGACAGGTCTGAAAAACTGTTTTTT. This gives the protein CATSRGDRSEKLFF.

The chain combines TRBV29-1 with TRBJ1-2; D is perhaps TRBD1 (6 bases). The CDR3 totals 17 residues. V was clipped by 3 bases and J by 4 bases, with 24 bases between them. Germline V gene sequence: CDR1 SQVTM, CDR2 ANQGSEA. The CDR3 bases are TGCAGCGTTGAGTCCCGGGGCCAATCCAGGACAGCCTATGGCTACACCTTC. Amino acid sequence: CSVESRGQSRTAYGYTF.

This sequence joins TRBV19 and TRBJ1-5, with TRBD1 as a possible D gene (6 bases). Germline CDR1 LNHDA, CDR2 SQIVND (reference sequence). V shed 2 bases and J shed 7 bases, with 9 bases lying between them. This CDR3 spans 13 amino acids. The CDR3 spells CASSIHQGQPQHF. The DNA for the CDR3 is TGTGCCAGTAGTATACATCAGGGGCAGCCCCAGCATTTT. Filled out from reference TRBV19 and TRBJ1-5, the complete variable domain reads DGGITQSPKYLFRKEGQNVTLSCEQNLNHDAMYWYRQDPGQGLRLIYYSQIVNDFQKGDIAEGYSVSREKKESFPLTVTSAQKNPTAFYLCASSIHQGQPQHFGDGTRLSIL.

This clone showed up just a few times. The CDR3 DNA reads as TGTGCCAGCAGCCAGGACACATATGAGCAGTTCTTC. This translates into CASSQDTYEQFF. This chain connects TRBV5-6 to TRBJ2-1; maybe TRBD1 (5 bases). The CDR3 sequence is 12 residues long. The germline CDR1 and CDR2 sequences are SGHDT and YYEEEE. Trimming cost V 4 bases and J 8 bases, with 10 bases left between them.

This clone turned up a few times. The J gene is TRBJ2-6, the V gene TRBV11-3; D unclear. The CDR3 sequence is 15 residues long. CDR1 and CDR2 (germline): SGHNT, YENEEA. V lost 5 bases and J lost 0, with 8 bases in between. CDR3 residues: CASSASGSGANVLTF. Written as DNA, the CDR3 is TGTGCCAGCAGCGCCAGTGGCTCTGGGGCCAACGTCCTGACTTTC.

The chain has TRBV2 and TRBJ2-2, with 8 bases matching TRBD2. Trimming took 5 bases from V and 4 from J; bases not matched to a gene: 9. The CDR3 length is 16 residues. CDR1 and CDR2 from the germline V gene are SNHLY and FYNNEI. DNA of the CDR3: TGTGCCAGCAGTCCTCCGGGACTAGGTCTCACCGGGGAGCTGTTTTTT. Translating gives CASSPPGLGLTGELFF.

The V gene is TRBV5-1, the J gene TRBJ2-1; D is perhaps TRBD2 (6 bases). Germline values: CDR1 SGHRS, CDR2 YFSETQ. The CDR3 loop spans 14 amino acids. Trimming removed 3 bases from V and 3 bases from J, with 10 bases in between. The CDR3 DNA is TGCGCCAGCAGCTCCTCGGGGGTCTACAATGAGCAGTTCTTC. As protein: CASSSSGVYNEQFF.

This clone was recorded many times. The chain joins TRBV21-1 to TRBJ1-2; the D segment call TRBD1 is taken from the table without a DNA check. TRBV21-1 is reported as a pseudogene. This CDR3 region has 10 residues. CDR3 nucleotides: TGTGCCAGCAGCCCAGGTGGCTACACCTTC. Protein sequence: CASSPGGYTF.

This clone was found a few times. The chain joins TRBV14 to TRBJ1-1, with 8 bases fitting TRBD1. The CDR3 consists of 13 residues. V lost 4 bases and J lost 8; bases outside the gene matches: 6. CDR1 and CDR2 from the germline V gene are SGHDN and FVKESK. CDR3 DNA sequence: TGTGCCAGCAGCCTTACGACAGGGGTCGAAGCTTTCTTT. It translates to CASSLTTGVEAFF. Variable domain in full (rest from reference TRBV14 and TRBJ1-1): EAGVTQFPSHSVIEKGQTVTLRCDPISGHDNLYWYRRVMGKEIKFLLHFVKESKQDESGMPNNRFLAERTGGTYSTLKVQPAELEDSGVYFCASSLTTGVEAFFGQGTRLTVV.

This clone came up a few times. The V call is TRBV19, the J call TRBJ2-5, with D perhaps TRBD2 (6 bases). CDR1 is LNHDA, CDR2 SQIVND, per germline (reference sequence). The CDR3 covers 11 residues. The germline V and J ends were trimmed by 6 bases and 4 bases, with 6 bases remaining between them. CDR3 nucleotide sequence: TGTGCCAGTAGGGGGGGAGAGACCCAGTACTTC. This codes for CASRGGETQYF.

The chain combines TRBV5-4 with TRBJ2-5; 8 bases are a match to TRBD1. CDR3 size: 14 residues. Losses at the gene ends were 2 bases for V and 4 bases for J; bases not matched to a gene: 4. From germline, CDR1 is SGHNT and CDR2 YYREEE (reference sequence). The CDR3 here is CASSLTGGRETQYF. DNA for the CDR3: TGTGCCAGCAGCTTAACAGGGGGTAGAGAGACCCAGTACTTC.

This clone has just a few counts. The chain carries TRBV30 and TRBJ2-5; 7 bases line up with TRBD2. The CDR3 has 13 amino acids. Trimming took 5 bases from V and 4 from J; bases not matched to a gene: 7. Germline CDR1 reads GTSNPN; CDR2 reads SVGIG (reference sequence). CDR3: CAWAPLAVETQYF. The CDR3 DNA sequence: TGTGCCTGGGCCCCGCTAGCGGTAGAGACCCAGTACTTC.

This clone was observed a few times. The CDR3 is CASSQTGPTSGANVLTF. The DNA for the CDR3 is TGTGCCAGCTCCCAGACAGGACCTACCTCTGGGGCCAACGTCCTGACTTTC. The chain employs TRBV18 and TRBJ2-6; possible D gene TRBD1, 6 bases. The length of the CDR3 is 17 residues. The germline V and J ends were trimmed by 6 bases and 0 bases, with 15 bases remaining between them. Looked up from germline, CDR1 is KGHSH and CDR2 is LQKENI.

V gene TRBV15 combines with J gene TRBJ2-1; maybe TRBD2 (5 bases). The germline gives CDR1 LNHNV, CDR2 YYDKDF (reference sequence). V lost 2 bases and J lost 11, with 10 bases in between. The CDR3 is made up of 12 amino acids. The CDR3 sequence: CATSRPDGKQFF. Written as DNA, the CDR3 is TGTGCCACCAGCAGACCCGACGGGAAGCAGTTCTTC.

A few counts support this clone. The V call is TRBV28, the J call TRBJ1-1, with 7 bases aligning to TRBD1. The germline V gene encodes CDR1 MDHEN and CDR2 SYDVKM. V was clipped by 6 bases and J by 10 bases; unmatched bases: 11. This CDR3 has 13 amino acids. In DNA, the CDR3 is TGTGCCAGCAGGACAGGGAAGTTCCTAGGAGCTTTCTTT. Its protein is CASRTGKFLGAFF.

CDR3 amino acids: CASSFGGGSFSDTQYF. CDR3 sequence (DNA): TGCGCCAGCAGCTTTGGCGGGGGGTCGTTCTCGGATACGCAGTATTTT. The V gene is TRBV5-1, the J gene TRBJ2-3, with 8 bases matching TRBD2. Unmatched junction bases numbered 11, after V lost 2 bases and J lost 6 bases. The CDR3 contains 16 residues. Germline CDR1 reads SGHRS; CDR2 reads YFSETQ.

This clone was seen a handful of times. The chain employs TRBV30 and TRBJ2-3; tentative D call: TRBD2 (5 bases). Trimming took 4 bases from V and 4 from J, leaving 18 bases between them. Per the germline V gene, CDR1 is GTSNPN and CDR2 is SVGIG (reference sequence). This CDR3 is built from 15 residues. This CDR3 reads CAWTADVLRADTQYF. The DNA for the CDR3 is TGTGCCTGGACCGCGGACGTATTGAGGGCAGATACGCAGTATTTT.

This rearrangement joins TRBV5-1 to TRBJ2-6; 10 bases are shared with TRBD1. CDR3 size: 18 residues. Germline V CDR1 and CDR2: SGHRS, YFSETQ. Trimming removed 4 bases from V and 1 base from J; junction bases left unmatched: 8. CDR3 DNA sequence: TGCGCCAGCAGCCGGACCGGGACAGGGGTATCTGGGGCCAACGTCCTGACTTTC. It translates to CASSRTGTGVSGANVLTF.

This rearrangement joins TRBV29-1 to TRBJ2-7, with 10 bases fitting TRBD1. CDR3 size: 14 residues. CDR1 and CDR2 from the germline V gene are SQVTM and ANQGSEA. Trimming at V came to 6 bases and at J to 5 bases, leaving 10 bases not matched to a gene. The CDR3 sequence: CSVGTGTGVDEQYF. The CDR3 coding sequence is TGCAGCGTGGGAACCGGGACAGGGGTCGACGAGCAGTACTTC.

This chain uses TRBV6-6 with TRBJ2-7; TRBD1 is a possible D gene (5 bases). In germline, CDR1 is MNHNY, CDR2 SVGAGI (reference sequence). The CDR3 runs 14 residues. V lost 0 bases and J lost 3, with 9 bases in between. DNA for the CDR3: TGTGCCAGCAGTTACTCGGTGACAGTCTACGAGCAGTACTTC. Encoded protein: CASSYSVTVYEQYF.

This clone was counted a few times. This rearrangement joins TRBV2 to TRBJ1-4; 9 bases fit TRBD1. This CDR3 is built from 14 residues. The V and J ends lost 5 bases and 8 bases, in that order; junction bases with no gene match: 6. Germline assignment: CDR1 SNHLY and CDR2 FYNNEI. CDR3 sequence (DNA): TGTGCCAGCAGTCGGGACAGGGAAGAAGAAAAACTGTTTTTT. Translation gives CASSRDREEEKLFF.

On this clone itself: Other DNA sequences of this sample code for an identical CDR3. Written as DNA, the CDR3 is TGTGCCAGCAGCCAACAGGGTACAGATACGCAGTATTTT. Translation gives CASSQQGTDTQYF. This chain joins TRBV25-1 and TRBJ2-3, with D possibly being TRBD1 (6 bases). The germline gives CDR1 MGHDK, CDR2 SYGVNS. The germline V and J ends were trimmed by 6 bases and 3 bases, with 10 bases remaining between them. This CDR3 is built from 13 residues. The variable domain in full, with the rest retrieved from reference TRBV25-1 and TRBJ2-3, is EADIYQTPRYLVIGTGKKITLECSQTMGHDKMYWYQQDPGMELHLIHYSYGVNSTEKGDLSSESTVSRIRTEHFPLTLESARPSHTSQYLCASSQQGTDTQYFGPGTRLTVL.

The rearrangement uses TRBV28 and TRBJ1-5; 7 nucleotides match TRBD1. J gave up 3 bases and V 7 bases, and 3 bases lay outside the gene matches. Germline CDR1 reads MDHEN; CDR2 reads SYDVKM. This CDR3 contains 13 residues. In DNA form, the CDR3 reads TGTGCCAGCAACAGGGGATACAATCAGCCCCAGCATTTT. This sequence encodes CASNRGYNQPQHF.

This clone was observed a handful of times. The V gene is TRBV6-6, the J gene TRBJ2-1, with 8 bases matching TRBD2. Germline CDR1 and CDR2: MNHNY and SVGAGI (reference sequence). The V segment lost 0 bases and the J segment 4 bases; nucleotides outside the gene matches: 5. The CDR3 has 16 residues. The CDR3 spells CASSYSAGGPYNEQFF. In DNA, the CDR3 is TGTGCCAGCAGTTACTCTGCGGGAGGCCCTTACAATGAGCAGTTCTTC.

This clone was counted between two and nine times. The chain is built from TRBV28 and TRBJ2-7, with TRBD2 identical over 8 bases. The V gene end was trimmed by 7 bases and the J gene end by 3 bases; junction bases not matched to a gene: 2. Germline CDR1 is MDHEN and CDR2 is SYDVKM. CDR3 length: 12 residues. The CDR3 here is CASTGGLYEQYF. The CDR3 DNA is TGTGCCAGCACGGGGGGGCTCTACGAGCAGTACTTC.

The V gene is TRBV5-6, the J gene TRBJ2-7; TRBD2 agrees at 12 bases. The CDR3 spans 16 residues. Germline V CDR1 and CDR2: SGHDT, YYEEEE. V shed 4 bases and J 5 bases; nucleotides not matched to a gene: 10. In nucleotides, the CDR3 is TGTGCCAGCAGCCGACCCGGACTAGCGGGGTGGCACGAGCAGTACTTC. Its translation: CASSRPGLAGWHEQYF.

This clone showed up just a few times. This chain uses TRBV19 with TRBJ2-1, with D possibly TRBD2 on 5 matching bases. This CDR3 region has 14 residues. Trimming cost V 5 bases and J 8 bases, with 16 bases left between them. The V gene's germline CDR1 is LNHDA and CDR2 SQIVND (reference sequence). CDR3 DNA: TGTGCCAGTAGTCGCCCAGCGGCGTCTCATGAGCAGTTCTTC. Translation gives CASSRPAASHEQFF. The variable domain in full, completed from reference TRBV19 and TRBJ2-1, reads DGGITQSPKYLFRKEGQNVTLSCEQNLNHDAMYWYRQDPGQGLRLIYYSQIVNDFQKGDIAEGYSVSREKKESFPLTVTSAQKNPTAFYLCASSRPAASHEQFFGPGTRLTVL.

The V gene is TRBV28, the J gene TRBJ1-5; perhaps TRBD1 as D (5 bases). The length of the CDR3 is 15 residues. The V end lost 6 bases, the J end lost 4 bases, and 16 bases lay between the germline ends. The germline CDR1 and CDR2 sequences are MDHEN and SYDVKM. The CDR3 here is CASSHWGFRNQPQHF. In DNA form, the CDR3 reads TGTGCCAGCAGCCATTGGGGCTTTCGAAATCAGCCCCAGCATTTT.

V gene TRBV4-1 combines with J gene TRBJ2-5; D may be TRBD2 (6 bases). Per germline, CDR1 MGHRA and CDR2 YSYEKL. V was pared by 11 bases and J by 0 bases, with 22 bases between. The CDR3 contains 16 residues. The CDR3 protein is CAAENVGASDQETQYF. The CDR3 DNA follows: TGCGCCGCGGAGAACGTTGGGGCTAGCGACCAAGAGACCCAGTACTTC.